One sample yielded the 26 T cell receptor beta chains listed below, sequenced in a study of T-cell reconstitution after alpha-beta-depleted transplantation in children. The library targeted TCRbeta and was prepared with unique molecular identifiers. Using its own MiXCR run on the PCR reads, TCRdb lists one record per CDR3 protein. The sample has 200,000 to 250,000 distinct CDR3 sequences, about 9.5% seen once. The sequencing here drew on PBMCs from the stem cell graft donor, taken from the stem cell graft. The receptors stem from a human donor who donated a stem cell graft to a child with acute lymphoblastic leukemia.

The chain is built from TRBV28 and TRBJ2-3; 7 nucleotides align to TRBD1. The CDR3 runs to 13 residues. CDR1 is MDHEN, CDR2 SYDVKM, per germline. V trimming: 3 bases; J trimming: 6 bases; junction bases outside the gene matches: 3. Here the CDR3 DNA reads TGTGCCAGCAGTTTTGAAGGGGGCGATACGCAGTATTTT. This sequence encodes CASSFEGGDTQYF.

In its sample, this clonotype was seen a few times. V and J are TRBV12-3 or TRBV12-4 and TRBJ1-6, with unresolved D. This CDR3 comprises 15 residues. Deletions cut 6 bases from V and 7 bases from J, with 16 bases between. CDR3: CASSLGMSHNSPLHF. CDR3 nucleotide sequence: TGTGCCAGCAGCCTAGGGATGAGTCACAATTCACCCCTCCACTTT.

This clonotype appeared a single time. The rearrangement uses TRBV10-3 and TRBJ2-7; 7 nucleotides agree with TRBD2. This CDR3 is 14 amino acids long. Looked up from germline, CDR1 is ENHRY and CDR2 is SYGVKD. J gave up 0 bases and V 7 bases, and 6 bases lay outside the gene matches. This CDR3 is CAITSGSSSYEQYF. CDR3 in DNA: TGTGCCATCACTAGCGGTAGTAGCTCCTACGAGCAGTACTTC.

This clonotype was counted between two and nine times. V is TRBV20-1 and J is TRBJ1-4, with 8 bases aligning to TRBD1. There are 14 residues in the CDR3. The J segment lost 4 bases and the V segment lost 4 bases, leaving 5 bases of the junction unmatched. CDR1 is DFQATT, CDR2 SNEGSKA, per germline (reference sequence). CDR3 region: CSATQGAVNEKLFF. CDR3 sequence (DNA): TGCAGTGCTACCCAGGGGGCGGTTAATGAAAAACTGTTTTTT.

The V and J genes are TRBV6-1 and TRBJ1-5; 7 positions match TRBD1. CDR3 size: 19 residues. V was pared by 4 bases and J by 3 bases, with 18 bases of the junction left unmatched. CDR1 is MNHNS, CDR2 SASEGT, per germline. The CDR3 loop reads CASSGGGTVGLNPNQPQHF. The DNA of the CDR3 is TGTGCCAGCAGTGGAGGCGGGACAGTTGGGTTAAATCCCAATCAGCCCCAGCATTTT.

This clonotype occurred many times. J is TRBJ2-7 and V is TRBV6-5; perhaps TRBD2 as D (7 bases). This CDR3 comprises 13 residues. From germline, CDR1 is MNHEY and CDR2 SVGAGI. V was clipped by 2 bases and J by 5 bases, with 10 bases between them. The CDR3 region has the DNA TGTGCCAGCAGTTACGGAGGGGGGGACGAGCAGTACTTC. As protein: CASSYGGGDEQYF.

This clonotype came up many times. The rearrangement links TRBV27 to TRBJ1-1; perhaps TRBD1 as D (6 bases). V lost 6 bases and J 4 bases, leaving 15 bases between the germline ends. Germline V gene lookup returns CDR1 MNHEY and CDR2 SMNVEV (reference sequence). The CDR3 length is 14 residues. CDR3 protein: CASRGGQLFTEAFF. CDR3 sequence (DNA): TGTGCCAGCAGAGGAGGACAGCTCTTCACTGAAGCTTTCTTT.

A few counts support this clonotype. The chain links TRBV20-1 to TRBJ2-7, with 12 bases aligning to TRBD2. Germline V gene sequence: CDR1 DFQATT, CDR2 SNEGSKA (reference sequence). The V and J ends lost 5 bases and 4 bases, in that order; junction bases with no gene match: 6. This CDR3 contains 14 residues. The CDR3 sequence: CSAPPTSGRYEQYF. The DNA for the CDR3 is TGCAGTGCTCCGCCGACTAGCGGGAGATACGAGCAGTACTTC.

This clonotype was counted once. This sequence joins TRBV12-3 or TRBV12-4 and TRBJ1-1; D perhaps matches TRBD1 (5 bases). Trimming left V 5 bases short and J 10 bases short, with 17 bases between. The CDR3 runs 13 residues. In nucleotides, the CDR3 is TGTGCCAGCAGTCCCCGGAGGGCGAGGGGAGCTTTCTTT. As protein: CASSPRRARGAFF.

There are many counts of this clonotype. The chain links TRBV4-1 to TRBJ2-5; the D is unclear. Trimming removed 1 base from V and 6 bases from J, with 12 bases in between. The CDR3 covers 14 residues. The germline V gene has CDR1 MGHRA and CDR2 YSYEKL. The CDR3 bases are TGCGCCAGCAGCCAAGCGCTTAGCCTCCAGACCCAGTACTTC. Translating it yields CASSQALSLQTQYF.

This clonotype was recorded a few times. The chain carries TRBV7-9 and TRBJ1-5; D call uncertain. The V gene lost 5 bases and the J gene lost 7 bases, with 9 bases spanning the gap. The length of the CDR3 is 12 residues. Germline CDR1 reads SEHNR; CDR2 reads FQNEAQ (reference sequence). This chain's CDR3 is CASSPSGQPQHF. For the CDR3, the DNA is TGTGCCAGCAGCCCTTCGGGGCAGCCCCAGCATTTT.

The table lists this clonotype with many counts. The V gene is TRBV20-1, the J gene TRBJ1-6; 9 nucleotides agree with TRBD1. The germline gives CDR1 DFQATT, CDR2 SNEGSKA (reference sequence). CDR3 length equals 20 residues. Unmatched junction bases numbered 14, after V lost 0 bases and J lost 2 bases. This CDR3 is CSAREGTGTGFWTYNSPLHF. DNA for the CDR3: TGCAGTGCTAGAGAAGGGACCGGGACAGGGTTTTGGACCTATAATTCACCCCTCCACTTT.

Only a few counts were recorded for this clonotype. The CDR3 loop is CASSFRLGGVNEQFF. For the CDR3, the DNA is TGTGCCAGCAGCTTTCGACTCGGGGGCGTTAATGAGCAGTTCTTC. J is TRBJ2-1 and V is TRBV7-2; D may correspond to TRBD1 or TRBD2 (6 bases each). There are 15 residues in the CDR3. V was shortened by 3 bases and J by 7 bases, with 16 bases between the two germline ends. CDR1 and CDR2 (germline): SGHTA, FQGNSA.

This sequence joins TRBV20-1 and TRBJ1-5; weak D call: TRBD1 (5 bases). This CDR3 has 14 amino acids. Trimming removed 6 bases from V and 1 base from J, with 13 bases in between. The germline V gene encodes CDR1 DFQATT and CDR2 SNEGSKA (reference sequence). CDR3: CSARDRGSNQPQHF. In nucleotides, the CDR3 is TGCAGTGCCCGGGACCGAGGGAGCAATCAGCCCCAGCATTTT.

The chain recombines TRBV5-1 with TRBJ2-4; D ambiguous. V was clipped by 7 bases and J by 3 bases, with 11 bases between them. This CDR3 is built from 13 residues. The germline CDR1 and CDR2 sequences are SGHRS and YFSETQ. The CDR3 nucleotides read TGCGCCAGCTCGCGAGACGACAAAAACATTCAGTACTTC. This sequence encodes CASSRDDKNIQYF.

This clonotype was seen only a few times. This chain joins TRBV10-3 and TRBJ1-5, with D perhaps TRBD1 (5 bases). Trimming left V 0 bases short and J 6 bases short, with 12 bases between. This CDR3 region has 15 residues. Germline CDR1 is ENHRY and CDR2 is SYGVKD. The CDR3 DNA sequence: TGTGCCATCAGTGAGTCCACAGGAGCCGGTCAGCCCCAGCATTTT. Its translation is CAISESTGAGQPQHF.

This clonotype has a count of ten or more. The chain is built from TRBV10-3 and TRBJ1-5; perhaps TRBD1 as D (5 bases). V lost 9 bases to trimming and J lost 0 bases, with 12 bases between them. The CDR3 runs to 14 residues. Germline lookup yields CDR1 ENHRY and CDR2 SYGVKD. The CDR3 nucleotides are TGTGCCATAAGGGACGACTATAGCAATCAGCCCCAGCATTTT. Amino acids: CAIRDDYSNQPQHF.

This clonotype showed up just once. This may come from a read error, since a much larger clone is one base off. The CDR3 DNA follows: TGCTGTGAGAGAGACCCGAGCGGTGGACCCACCTACAATGAGCAGTTCTTC. Translation: CCERDPSGGPTYNEQFF. This chain connects TRBV20-1 to TRBJ2-1; possibly TRBD2 for D (5 bases). The CDR3 has 17 residues. CDR1 and CDR2 from the germline V gene are DFQATT and SNEGSKA (reference sequence).

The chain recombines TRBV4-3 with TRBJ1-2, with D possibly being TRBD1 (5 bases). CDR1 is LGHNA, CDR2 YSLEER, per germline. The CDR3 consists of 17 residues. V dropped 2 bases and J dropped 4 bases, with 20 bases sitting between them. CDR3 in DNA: TGCGCCAGCAGCCAACGGCACTCGACAGACAGCAGCTATGGCTACACCTTC. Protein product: CASSQRHSTDSSYGYTF.

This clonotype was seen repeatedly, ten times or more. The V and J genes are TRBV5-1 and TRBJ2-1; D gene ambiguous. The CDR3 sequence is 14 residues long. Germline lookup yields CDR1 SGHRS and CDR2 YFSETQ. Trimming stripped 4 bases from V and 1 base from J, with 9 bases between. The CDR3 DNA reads TGCGCCAGCAGCCAGGAACAGTCCTACAATGAGCAGTTCTTC. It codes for CASSQEQSYNEQFF.

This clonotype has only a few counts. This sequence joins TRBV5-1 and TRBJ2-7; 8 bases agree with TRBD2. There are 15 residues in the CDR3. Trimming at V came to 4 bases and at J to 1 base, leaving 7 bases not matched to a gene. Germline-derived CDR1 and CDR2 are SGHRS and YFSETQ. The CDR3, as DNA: TGCGCCAGCAGCCTCCGGGGGGGGGCATCCTACGAGCAGTACTTC. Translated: CASSLRGGASYEQYF. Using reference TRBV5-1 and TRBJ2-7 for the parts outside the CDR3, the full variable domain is KAGVTQTPRYLIKTRGQQVTLSCSPISGHRSVSWYQQTPGQGLQFLFEYFSETQRNKGNFPGRFSGRQFSNSRSEMNVSTLELGDSALYLCASSLRGGASYEQYFGPGTRLTVT.

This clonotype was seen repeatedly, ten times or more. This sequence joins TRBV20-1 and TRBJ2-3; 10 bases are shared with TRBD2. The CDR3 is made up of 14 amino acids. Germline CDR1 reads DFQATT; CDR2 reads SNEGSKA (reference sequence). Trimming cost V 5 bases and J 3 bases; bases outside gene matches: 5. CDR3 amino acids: CSAALAGATDTQYF. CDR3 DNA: TGCAGTGCTGCCCTAGCGGGGGCTACAGATACGCAGTATTTT.

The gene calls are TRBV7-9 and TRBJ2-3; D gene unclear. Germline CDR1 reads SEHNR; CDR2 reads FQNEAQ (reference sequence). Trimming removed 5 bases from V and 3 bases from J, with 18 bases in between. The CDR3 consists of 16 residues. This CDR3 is CASSPNSGELTDTQYF. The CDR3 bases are TGTGCCAGCAGCCCCAACTCTGGGGAACTAACAGATACGCAGTATTTT.

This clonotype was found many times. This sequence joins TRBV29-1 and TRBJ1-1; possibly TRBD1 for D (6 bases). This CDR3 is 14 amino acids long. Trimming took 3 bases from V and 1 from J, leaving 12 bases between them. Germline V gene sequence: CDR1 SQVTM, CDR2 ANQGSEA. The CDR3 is CSVESRGRNTEAFF. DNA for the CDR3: TGCAGCGTTGAGTCCCGGGGGCGGAACACTGAAGCTTTCTTT.

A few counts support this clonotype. CDR3: CSARDIQGMATNEKLFF. In DNA form, the CDR3 reads TGCAGTGCTAGAGATATACAGGGGATGGCGACTAATGAAAAACTGTTTTTT. This chain joins TRBV20-1 and TRBJ1-4, with TRBD1 identical over 7 bases. Germline V gene sequence: CDR1 DFQATT, CDR2 SNEGSKA (reference sequence). The trim removed 0 bases at V and 2 bases at J, leaving 9 bases unmatched. This CDR3 region has 17 residues.

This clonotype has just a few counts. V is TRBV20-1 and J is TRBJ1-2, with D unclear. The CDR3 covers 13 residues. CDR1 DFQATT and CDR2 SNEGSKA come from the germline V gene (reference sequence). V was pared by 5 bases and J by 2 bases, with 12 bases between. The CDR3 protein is CSAGVEVNYGYTF. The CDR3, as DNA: TGCAGTGCTGGGGTGGAGGTCAACTATGGCTACACCTTC.